This TCR beta chain stems from a study of T cells after yellow fever vaccination. The wider study: Libraries from low-cell-number fractions were prepared with the SMART-Seq v4 Ultra Low Input RNA kit.

This clonotype was seen more than once but under ten times. In making TCR cDNA, 5'RACE template switching added a universal primer site and UMIs to it. TCRdb re-derived calls from the 5' RACE reads in MiXCR, one entry per CDR3 protein. The sample has approximately 580,000 distinct CDR3 sequences, roughly 17% seen once. The sequencing used PBMCs, collected less than 6 days after the first yellow fever vaccination. This sequence originates from a man aged 18-30 years who received the YFV17D yellow fever vaccine.

The DNA for the CDR3 is TGCAGTGCTAGAGGTCCGGAGATAAATACGCAGTATTTT. Residues: CSARGPEINTQYF. The chain carries TRBV20-1 and TRBJ2-3; the D is unclear. Germline CDR1 reads DFQATT; CDR2 reads SNEGSKA (reference sequence). The ends were cut back, 1 base at V and 7 bases at J, with 12 bases in the middle. The CDR3 is 13 residues long.